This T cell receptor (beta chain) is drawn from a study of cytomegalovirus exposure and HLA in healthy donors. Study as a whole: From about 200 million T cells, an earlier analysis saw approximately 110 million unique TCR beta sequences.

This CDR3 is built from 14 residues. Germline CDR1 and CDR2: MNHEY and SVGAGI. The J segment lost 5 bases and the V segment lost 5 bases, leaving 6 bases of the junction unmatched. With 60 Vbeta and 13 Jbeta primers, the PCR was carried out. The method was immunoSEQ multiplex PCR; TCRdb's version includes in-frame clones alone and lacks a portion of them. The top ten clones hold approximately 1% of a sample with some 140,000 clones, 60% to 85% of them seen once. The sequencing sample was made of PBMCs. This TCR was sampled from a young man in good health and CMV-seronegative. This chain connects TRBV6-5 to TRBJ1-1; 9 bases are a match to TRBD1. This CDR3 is CASSLTGGGTEAFF. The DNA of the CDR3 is TGTGCCAGCAGTCTCACAGGGGGCGGTACTGAAGCTTTCTTT.